These T cell receptor beta chains were read from a single sample in a study of siplizumab effects on memory and regulatory T cells. Repertoires were generated with immunoSEQ multiplex PCR, while TCRdb's copy carries only in-frame clones and drops some. The sample contains about 82,000 clones, roughly 86% of which appear only once. Input material: Tregs sorted from blood. Receptors were obtained from a human donor in good health. Both conserved end residues are part of each CDR3. A D gene is named only where the DNA matches it firmly. Size is stated for part of the rows, as once, few or many counts, or as a class when the clone is expanded.

clone_size: .; d_call: .; v_call: TRBV29-1; j_call: TRBJ2-5; cdr3_nt: TGCAGCGCCTCCGCGCTACAAGAGACCCAGTACTTC; cdr3_aa: CSASALQETQYF
clone_size: .; d_call: .; v_call: TRBV28; j_call: TRBJ2-1; cdr3_nt: TGTGCCAGCAGCGACTACAGCTCCTACAATGAGCAGTTCTTC; cdr3_aa: CASSDYSSYNEQFF
clone_size: .; d_call: .; v_call: TRBV9; j_call: TRBJ1-2; cdr3_nt: TGTGCCAGCAGCGTAGCCCACTTACGTGGCTACACCTTC; cdr3_aa: CASSVAHLRGYTF
clone_size: .; d_call: .; v_call: TRBV5-1; j_call: TRBJ1-4; cdr3_nt: TGCGCCAGCAGCTCTCCGGGAAAGGGAAATGAAAAACTGTTTTTT; cdr3_aa: CASSSPGKGNEKLFF
clone_size: .; d_call: TRBD1; v_call: TRBV5-6; j_call: TRBJ1-4; cdr3_nt: TGTGCCAGCAGCTCGCCCCGGACAGGTAGTCGGGGGGCTTTT; cdr3_aa: CASSSPRTGSRGAF
clone_size: .; d_call: TRBD1; v_call: TRBV19; j_call: TRBJ1-2; cdr3_nt: TGTGCCAGTAGACCCCAGGGGGACCCTAACTATGGCTACACCTTC; cdr3_aa: CASRPQGDPNYGYTF
clone_size: .; d_call: .; v_call: TRBV9; j_call: TRBJ1-2; cdr3_nt: TGTGCCAGCACCGAACGGGGGGGTCGCGGCTACACCTTC; cdr3_aa: CASTERGGRGYTF
clone_size: .; d_call: TRBD2; v_call: TRBV5-1; j_call: TRBJ2-1; cdr3_nt: TGCGCCAGCGGCAGGGCGGGGGGTTACAATGAGCAGTTCTTC; cdr3_aa: CASGRAGGYNEQFF
clone_size: .; d_call: .; v_call: TRBV7-2; j_call: TRBJ1-1; cdr3_nt: TGTGCCAGCAGCTTATCTAGGGGGGCGCCGAACACTGAAGCTTTCTTT; cdr3_aa: CASSLSRGAPNTEAFF
clone_size: .; d_call: TRBD1; v_call: TRBV9; j_call: TRBJ2-3; cdr3_nt: TGTGCCAGCAGCAGACCCGGGACAGCTACAGATACGCAGTATTTT; cdr3_aa: CASSRPGTATDTQYF
clone_size: few; d_call: .; v_call: TRBV4-1; j_call: TRBJ2-2; cdr3_nt: TGCGCCAGCAGACCCCCCGGGACACAGAACACCGGGGAGCTGTTTTTT; cdr3_aa: CASRPPGTQNTGELFF
clone_size: .; d_call: .; v_call: TRBV7-3; j_call: TRBJ2-2; cdr3_nt: TGTGCCAGCAGCTCGTTCACCGGGGAGCTGTTTTTT; cdr3_aa: CASSSFTGELFF
clone_size: .; d_call: TRBD2; v_call: TRBV19; j_call: TRBJ2-1; cdr3_nt: TGTGCCAGTAGTAAAAAGACTAGCGGGTACCTCCATGAGCAGTTCTTC; cdr3_aa: CASSKKTSGYLHEQFF
clone_size: .; d_call: .; v_call: TRBV7-2; j_call: TRBJ2-5; cdr3_nt: TGTGCCAGCAGCAACCAAGAGACCCAGTACTTC; cdr3_aa: CASSNQETQYF
clone_size: .; d_call: .; v_call: TRBV5-6; j_call: TRBJ1-2; cdr3_nt: TGTGCCAGCAGCTTGGGACAGCTAACTAACTATGGCTACACCTTC; cdr3_aa: CASSLGQLTNYGYTF
clone_size: .; d_call: .; v_call: TRBV19; j_call: TRBJ1-1; cdr3_nt: TGTGCCAGTAGTAGTCCGGGGAACACTGAAGCTTTCTTT; cdr3_aa: CASSSPGNTEAFF
clone_size: .; d_call: .; v_call: TRBV9; j_call: TRBJ1-1; cdr3_nt: TGTGCCAGCAGCGTGAGTCGGAGCACTGAAGCTTTCTTT; cdr3_aa: CASSVSRSTEAFF
clone_size: once; d_call: TRBD1; v_call: TRBV7-9; j_call: TRBJ2-2; cdr3_nt: TGTGCCAGCAGCTCGGGACAGGAGTTTACCGGGGAGCTGTTTTTT; cdr3_aa: CASSSGQEFTGELFF
clone_size: .; d_call: .; v_call: TRBV6-6; j_call: TRBJ2-1; cdr3_nt: TGTGCCAGCAGGATCACAGGGAATGAGCAGTTCTTC; cdr3_aa: CASRITGNEQFF
clone_size: .; d_call: .; v_call: TRBV30; j_call: TRBJ2-7; cdr3_nt: TGTGCCTGGAGTACGGGGAGTATAGACCCTTTCTCCTACGAGCAGTACTTC; cdr3_aa: CAWSTGSIDPFSYEQYF
clone_size: .; d_call: .; v_call: TRBV6-6; j_call: TRBJ2-7; cdr3_nt: TGTGCCAGCAGTTATACCCCAGGGTTGGGGTTAGAGCAGTACTTC; cdr3_aa: CASSYTPGLGLEQYF
clone_size: .; d_call: .; v_call: TRBV6-6; j_call: TRBJ1-5; cdr3_nt: TGTGCCAGCAGTTATTCACAGGGAGATCAGCCCCAGCATTTT; cdr3_aa: CASSYSQGDQPQHF
clone_size: .; d_call: .; v_call: TRBV19; j_call: TRBJ1-2; cdr3_nt: TGTGCCAGTAGTATAGACTGGGCGGACGGCTACACCTTC; cdr3_aa: CASSIDWADGYTF
clone_size: .; d_call: .; v_call: TRBV11-2; j_call: TRBJ2-7; cdr3_nt: TGTGCCAGCAGCTTCCTATCGGGGAGCGGGTACGAGCAGTACTTC; cdr3_aa: CASSFLSGSGYEQYF
clone_size: .; d_call: .; v_call: TRBV18; j_call: TRBJ2-5; cdr3_nt: TGTGCCAGCGCCCAGGGAGACAGGACCCAGTACTTC; cdr3_aa: CASAQGDRTQYF
clone_size: .; d_call: .; v_call: TRBV13; j_call: TRBJ2-3; cdr3_nt: TGTGCCAGCAGCTCGTTACAGGGTGGAACAGATACGCAGTATTTT; cdr3_aa: CASSSLQGGTDTQYF
clone_size: .; d_call: .; v_call: TRBV5-3; j_call: TRBJ1-2; cdr3_nt: TGTGCCAGAAGCCCGGGGGACCCGGGACGACTAAAACTTGGCTACACCTTC; cdr3_aa: CARSPGDPGRLKLGYTF
clone_size: once; d_call: .; v_call: TRBV10-1; j_call: TRBJ2-3; cdr3_nt: TGCGCCAGCAGTGGAAGGGACGGAACAGATACGCAGTATTTT; cdr3_aa: CASSGRDGTDTQYF
clone_size: .; d_call: TRBD1; v_call: TRBV2; j_call: TRBJ1-6; cdr3_nt: TGTGCCAGCAGCCCCGGGACAGGGAATCTCCTCCACTTT; cdr3_aa: CASSPGTGNLLHF
clone_size: .; d_call: .; v_call: TRBV25-1; j_call: TRBJ2-3; cdr3_nt: TGTGCCAGCAGTGGAGGTCCAGATACGCAGTATTTT; cdr3_aa: CASSGGPDTQYF
clone_size: .; d_call: TRBD1; v_call: TRBV15; j_call: TRBJ1-5; cdr3_nt: TGTGCCACCAGCAGAGATTTCGACAGGGGGAATCAGCCCCAGCATTTT; cdr3_aa: CATSRDFDRGNQPQHF
clone_size: .; d_call: TRBD1; v_call: TRBV5-1; j_call: TRBJ2-5; cdr3_nt: TGCGCCAGCAGCTTCTCCAGGGGGCTGGAGACCCAGTACTTC; cdr3_aa: CASSFSRGLETQYF
clone_size: .; d_call: .; v_call: TRBV7-2; j_call: TRBJ2-3; cdr3_nt: TGTGCCAGCAGAGGGGGGCGCGTGGCGGATACGCAGTATTTT; cdr3_aa: CASRGGRVADTQYF
clone_size: once; d_call: .; v_call: TRBV11-3; j_call: TRBJ2-5; cdr3_nt: TGTGCCAGCAGTCGAGGGGACGGACAAGAGACCCAGTACTTC; cdr3_aa: CASSRGDGQETQYF
clone_size: .; d_call: .; v_call: TRBV7-3; j_call: TRBJ1-1; cdr3_nt: TGTGCCAGCAGCTTAATTAGGAACACTGAAGCTTTCTTT; cdr3_aa: CASSLIRNTEAFF
clone_size: few; d_call: TRBD1; v_call: TRBV28; j_call: TRBJ1-1; cdr3_nt: TGTGCCAGCAGTTTCGGGGACAGGGCGAACACTGAAGCTTTCTTT; cdr3_aa: CASSFGDRANTEAFF
clone_size: .; d_call: TRBD1; v_call: TRBV6-5; j_call: TRBJ1-2; cdr3_nt: TGTGCCAGCAGTTCACCCTGGACAGGGAACTATGGCTACACCTTC; cdr3_aa: CASSSPWTGNYGYTF
clone_size: once; d_call: .; v_call: TRBV5-1; j_call: TRBJ1-3; cdr3_nt: TGCGCCAGCAGCTTGGAACAGGTCTCTGGAAACACCATATATTTT; cdr3_aa: CASSLEQVSGNTIYF
clone_size: .; d_call: .; v_call: TRBV19; j_call: TRBJ2-2; cdr3_nt: TGTGCCAGTAGTTTCGGGGTCGGGGAGCTGTTTTTT; cdr3_aa: CASSFGVGELFF
clone_size: .; d_call: .; v_call: TRBV19; j_call: TRBJ2-1; cdr3_nt: TGTGCCAGTAGAGACGGGACGGGGTATGAGCAGTTCTTC; cdr3_aa: CASRDGTGYEQFF
clone_size: .; d_call: TRBD1; v_call: TRBV27; j_call: TRBJ1-2; cdr3_nt: TGTGCCAGCAGTAAACACAGGGGTGGCCACTATGGCTACACCTTC; cdr3_aa: CASSKHRGGHYGYTF
clone_size: once; d_call: .; v_call: TRBV5-1; j_call: TRBJ2-5; cdr3_nt: TGCGCCAGCAGTGCCAGCCAAGAGACCCAGTACTTC; cdr3_aa: CASSASQETQYF
clone_size: .; d_call: .; v_call: TRBV7-9; j_call: TRBJ2-3; cdr3_nt: TGTGCCAGCAGCTTAGACAGGGCTGCAGATACGCAGTATTTT; cdr3_aa: CASSLDRAADTQYF
clone_size: .; d_call: .; v_call: TRBV7-2; j_call: TRBJ1-4; cdr3_nt: TGTGCCAGCAGCAGACAAGCTAATGGAAATGAAAAACTGTTTTTT; cdr3_aa: CASSRQANGNEKLFF
clone_size: .; d_call: .; v_call: TRBV6-1; j_call: TRBJ1-2; cdr3_nt: TGTGCCAGCAGCCGGGGGGGGTATGGCTACACCTTC; cdr3_aa: CASSRGGYGYTF
clone_size: once; d_call: .; v_call: TRBV28; j_call: TRBJ2-5; cdr3_nt: TGTGCCAGCACCTCGGAGGAGACCCAGTACTTC; cdr3_aa: CASTSEETQYF
clone_size: .; d_call: .; v_call: TRBV7-9; j_call: TRBJ1-2; cdr3_nt: TGTGCCAGCAGCTTAGAGGGGTATGGCTACACCTTC; cdr3_aa: CASSLEGYGYTF
clone_size: once; d_call: .; v_call: TRBV2; j_call: TRBJ2-7; cdr3_nt: TGTGCCAGCACCCGGGACGGCTACGAGCAGTACTTC; cdr3_aa: CASTRDGYEQYF
clone_size: .; d_call: TRBD1; v_call: TRBV15; j_call: TRBJ1-4; cdr3_nt: TGTGCCACCAGCAGAGATCGGGGGACAGGGATAACTAATGAAAAACTGTTTTTT; cdr3_aa: CATSRDRGTGITNEKLFF
clone_size: .; d_call: .; v_call: TRBV2; j_call: TRBJ1-5; cdr3_nt: TGTGCCAGCAGCGAGCGGGGGGTGGGTGTGCAGCCCCAGCATTTT; cdr3_aa: CASSERGVGVQPQHF
clone_size: .; d_call: .; v_call: TRBV20-1; j_call: TRBJ2-5; cdr3_nt: TGCAGTGCTAGGAGTTTCGAGACCCAGTACTTC; cdr3_aa: CSARSFETQYF
clone_size: .; d_call: TRBD2; v_call: TRBV5-1; j_call: TRBJ2-7; cdr3_nt: TGCGCCAGCAGCTTGGTATACGGGGGGGCGGACGAGCAGTACTTC; cdr3_aa: CASSLVYGGADEQYF